These 9 T cell receptor beta chains were sequenced from one sample in a study of blood T cells in healthy people across ages. Through a sample-barcoded 5' primer and a J-beta primer mix, a second PCR was run for 7 to 11 cycles. TCRdb re-called the 5' RACE reads through MiXCR, storing one row per CDR3 protein. The table includes around 650,000 distinct CDR3 sequences, approximately 40% detected once. The sequenced sample consisted of blood. These receptors all stem from an elderly man in good health.

This clonotype has more than one count but fewer than ten. The chain uses TRBV20-1 and TRBJ2-5; no definite D call. Germline V gene sequence: CDR1 DFQATT, CDR2 SNEGSKA (reference sequence). Trimming stripped 1 base from V and 3 bases from J, with 3 bases between. The CDR3 contains 11 residues. The CDR3 here is CSARAEETQYF. CDR3 nucleotide sequence: TGCAGTGCTAGAGCCGAAGAGACCCAGTACTTC.

Details on this clonotype: This sequence may be a read error, since a much larger clone differs from it by one base. V and J are TRBV20-1 and TRBJ2-7; D is possibly TRBD2 (6 bases). The J call may be faulty, since TRBJ2-5 better matches the DNA end. This CDR3 has 14 amino acids. Germline CDR1 and CDR2: DFQATT and SNEGSKA (reference sequence). The CDR3 here is CSARDVRLGETQYF. As DNA, the CDR3 is TGCAGTGCTAGAGATGTGAGACTAGGAGAGACCCAGTACTTC.

This clonotype was seen just once. The chain links TRBV10-2 to TRBJ2-7; 8 bases agree with TRBD1. The CDR3 extends over 14 amino acids. Germline V lookup: CDR1 WSHSY, CDR2 SAAADI. V lost 6 bases to trimming and J lost 2 bases; unmatched junction nucleotides: 6. The CDR3 DNA is TGCGCCAGCAGATCGACAGGGGAAGCCTACGAGCAGTACTTC. Amino acid sequence: CASRSTGEAYEQYF.

This clonotype was recorded once. This sequence joins TRBV28 and TRBJ2-1; 10 bases fit TRBD2. The J segment lost 6 bases and the V segment lost 7 bases, leaving 12 bases of the junction unmatched. CDR3 size: 16 residues. CDR1 is MDHEN, CDR2 SYDVKM, per germline. CDR3 in amino acids: CASTTNPGTSVNEQFF. CDR3 DNA sequence: TGTGCCAGCACTACGAACCCCGGGACTAGCGTCAATGAGCAGTTCTTC.

This clonotype was counted between two and nine times. The chain joins TRBV7-6 to TRBJ2-1; either TRBD1 or TRBD2 may fit D (6 bases each). V shed 0 bases and J shed 6 bases, with 18 bases lying between them. In germline, CDR1 is SGHVS, CDR2 FNYEAQ. CDR3 length: 17 residues. The CDR3 region is CASSLAGGDLSRNEQFF. The CDR3 bases are TGTGCCAGCAGCTTAGCGGGGGGCGACTTATCTCGCAATGAGCAGTTCTTC.

This sequence joins TRBV4-2 and TRBJ2-7; D possibly corresponds to TRBD2 (5 bases). Trimming took 4 bases from V and 7 from J, leaving 20 bases between them. The CDR3 covers 15 residues. Germline-derived CDR1 and CDR2 are LGHNA and YNFKEQ. The CDR3 sequence is CASSRSGNSYNEQYF. The CDR3 region has the DNA TGTGCCAGCAGCCGAAGCGGTAACTCCTACAATGAGCAGTACTTC.

This rearrangement joins TRBV7-2 to TRBJ2-2, with a weak D call TRBD2 (6 bases). This CDR3 spans 15 amino acids. V was shortened by 1 base and J by 9 bases, with 15 bases between the two germline ends. Germline assignment: CDR1 SGHTA and CDR2 FQGNSA. The CDR3, as DNA: TGTGCCAGCAGCTTAGGTCCGGGAGTAAGCCGGGAGCTGTTTTTT. Encoded protein: CASSLGPGVSRELFF.

The chain couples TRBV30 to TRBJ1-5; D uncertain. The CDR3 extends over 14 amino acids. With 0 bases removed from V and 7 bases from J, the gap between germline ends came to 13 bases. Germline V gives CDR1 GTSNPN, CDR2 SVGIG (reference sequence). The CDR3 is CAWSVGQARQPQHF. The CDR3 nucleotides are TGTGCCTGGAGTGTCGGGCAGGCTCGACAGCCCCAGCATTTT.

This chain uses TRBV7-2 with TRBJ2-2, with 8 nucleotides matching TRBD2. Per germline, CDR1 SGHTA and CDR2 FQGNSA. J lost 4 bases, V lost 4 bases, and 5 bases had no gene match. The length of the CDR3 is 15 residues. DNA of the CDR3: TGTGCCAGCAGCTACTCGGGGACTAGCACCGGGGAGCTGTTTTTT. Its translation is CASSYSGTSTGELFF.